This T cell receptor (beta chain) was sequenced in a study of blood T cell repertoires in COVID-19. The wider study: The origin of the acute and convalescent COVID-19 samples was the United States, Italy and Spain.

Deletions cut 7 bases from V and 1 base from J, with 4 bases between. The CDR3 totals 11 residues. Germline CDR1 LNHDA, CDR2 SQIVND (reference sequence). Authors' processing steps: Estimation of nucleated cell counts was performed using reference gene primer amplification. Sequenced by immunoSEQ multiplex PCR; TCRdb stores in-frame clones only, minus some. V, J and clone size are taken as reported in that table, and D and trimming were inferred from the DNA itself. Of just over 650,000 clones listed, around 89% are singletons. The table lists this clone with a few counts. Source material: peripheral blood. The TCR was taken from a woman younger than 35 with acute or convalescent COVID-19. V gene TRBV19 combines with J gene TRBJ1-1; D is undetermined. The CDR3, as DNA: TGTGCCAGTAAGAGGAACACTGAAGCTTTCTTT. Translation gives CASKRNTEAFF.